This entry lists 31 T cell receptor beta chains sequenced from one sample in a study of cytomegalovirus exposure and HLA in healthy donors. Use of 60 Vbeta and 13 Jbeta primers characterized the PCR. Sequenced by immunoSEQ multiplex PCR; TCRdb stores in-frame clones only, minus some. The sample lists around 69,000 clones, 70% to 80% seen once, with 8.5% to 10% in the top ten. The sample taken for sequencing was PBMCs. The receptors originated from a woman aged 45-65 years in good health and CMV-seropositive.

V usage is TRBV7-9 and J usage is TRBJ2-1; weak D call: TRBD1 (6 bases). Per germline, CDR1 SEHNR and CDR2 FQNEAQ (reference sequence). The length of the CDR3 is 16 residues. The germline V and J ends were trimmed by 5 bases and 0 bases, with 14 bases remaining between them. In DNA, the CDR3 is TGTGCCAGCAGCCTCCTCGCGGACAGCTCCTACAATGAGCAGTTCTTC. Its protein product is CASSLLADSSYNEQFF.

The chain recombines TRBV7-2 with TRBJ2-2, with D possibly TRBD2 on 5 matching bases. The CDR3 is 14 residues long. Germline CDR1 is SGHTA and CDR2 is FQGNSA. V was pared by 0 bases and J by 5 bases, with 7 bases between. CDR3: CASSLARGTGELFF. The CDR3 coding sequence is TGTGCCAGCAGCTTAGCCCGGGGAACCGGGGAGCTGTTTTTT.

This clone has a single count. The CDR3 reads CASSLPGEATNEKLFF. The CDR3 nucleotides are TGTGCCAGCAGTTTGCCCGGGGAAGCAACTAATGAAAAACTGTTTTTT. The V gene is TRBV28, the J gene TRBJ1-4, with D unresolved. Trimming took off 3 bases at V and 0 bases at J, with 11 bases between the two ends. The CDR3 has 16 residues. Per the germline V gene, CDR1 is MDHEN and CDR2 is SYDVKM.

This chain uses TRBV5-1 with TRBJ1-2; possible D gene TRBD1, 6 bases. The CDR3 has 13 residues. Looked up from germline, CDR1 is SGHRS and CDR2 is YFSETQ. The germline V and J ends were trimmed by 0 bases and 10 bases, with 13 bases remaining between them. The CDR3 coding sequence is TGCGCCAGCAGCTTGGAGGGGGGGTCGGTCTACACCTTC. It is translated as CASSLEGGSVYTF.

This chain uses TRBV7-2 with TRBJ1-5; D is undetermined. Between the trimmed V and J ends, which lost 1 base and 5 bases, there was a span of 9 bases. Germline V gives CDR1 SGHTA, CDR2 FQGNSA. This CDR3 comprises 14 residues. DNA for the CDR3: TGTGCCAGCAGCTTAGGTGGCAACGATCAGCCCCAGCATTTT. This codes for CASSLGGNDQPQHF.

The chain carries TRBV19 and TRBJ2-3; a weak D match, TRBD1 (6 bases). This CDR3 region has 14 residues. CDR1 and CDR2 (germline): LNHDA, SQIVND (reference sequence). Trimming left V 7 bases short and J 5 bases short, with 16 bases between. The CDR3 DNA sequence: TGTGCCAGTACCACGATGGGGGCGGGAGATACGCAGTATTTT. Its protein product is CASTTMGAGDTQYF.

This clone was recorded only once. The CDR3, as DNA: TGTGCCAGCAGCCCAGTGGTGGGTGGAGGCTATGGCTACACCTTC. This encodes CASSPVVGGGYGYTF. V is TRBV6-5 and J is TRBJ1-2; no clear D. The CDR3 sequence is 15 residues long. Trimming left V 6 bases short and J 4 bases short, with 18 bases between. Germline V gene lookup returns CDR1 MNHEY and CDR2 SVGAGI.

Relative to its sample, this clone is medium-sized. The genes are TRBV4-1 and TRBJ1-1, with 8 positions matching TRBD1. The trim removed 1 base at V and 0 bases at J, leaving 1 base unmatched. CDR1 and CDR2 (germline): MGHRA, YSYEKL. The CDR3 runs to 15 residues. As DNA, the CDR3 is TGCGCCAGCAGCCAAGGGACAGGGCTGAACACTGAAGCTTTCTTT. Encoded protein: CASSQGTGLNTEAFF.

The J gene is TRBJ1-1, the V gene TRBV19, with D hard to call. Germline CDR1 and CDR2: LNHDA and SQIVND (reference sequence). V was clipped by 2 bases and J by 0 bases, with 13 bases between them. The CDR3 covers 16 residues. The CDR3: CASSIRREALNTEAFF. DNA of the CDR3: TGTGCCAGTAGTATACGAAGGGAGGCACTGAACACTGAAGCTTTCTTT.

This chain joins TRBV5-5 and TRBJ2-6; 7 bases are shared with TRBD2. V trimming: 3 bases; J trimming: 4 bases; junction bases outside the gene matches: 10. The CDR3 contains 17 residues. Germline CDR1 is SGHKS and CDR2 is YYEKEE (reference sequence). The CDR3, as DNA: TGTGCCAGCAGCTCGGACTATTCGGGGGGAGGGGCCAACGTCCTGACTTTC. Encoded protein: CASSSDYSGGGANVLTF.

The rearrangement links TRBV28 to TRBJ1-1; maybe TRBD1 (6 bases). Trimming took off 2 bases at V and 10 bases at J, with 11 bases between the two ends. CDR1 MDHEN and CDR2 SYDVKM come from the germline V gene. This CDR3 region has 12 residues. The CDR3 DNA is TGTGCCAGCAGTTTAATTAGGGGGTTAGCTTTCTTT. Translation gives CASSLIRGLAFF.

This clone was counted a few times. The chain combines TRBV21-1 with TRBJ2-6; the D call TRBD2 from the table was never checked on the DNA. TRBV21-1 is listed as a pseudogene. The CDR3 contains 18 residues. CDR3 sequence reads: CASSKPGGGSSGANVLTF. The CDR3 DNA sequence: TGTGCCAGCAGCAAACCTGGGGGGGGGAGCTCTGGGGCCAACGTCCTGACTTTC.

This clone turned up a few times. The chain joins TRBV4-3 to TRBJ2-1; tentatively, D is TRBD2 (6 bases). CDR3 size: 16 residues. V lost 0 bases and J lost 0, with 9 bases in between. The germline V gene has CDR1 LGHNA and CDR2 YSLEER. CDR3 region: CASSQDRAGSYNEQFF. CDR3 bases: TGCGCCAGCAGCCAAGATCGAGCGGGCTCCTACAATGAGCAGTTCTTC.

The CDR3, as DNA: TGTGCCATCAGTCCTATCAAAACGGGACAGCTAAATGAAAAACTGTTTTTT. Translation gives CAISPIKTGQLNEKLFF. The chain combines TRBV10-3 with TRBJ1-4; 7 bases are shared with TRBD1. This CDR3 region has 17 residues. J gave up 5 bases and V 5 bases, and 14 bases lay outside the gene matches. From germline, CDR1 is ENHRY and CDR2 SYGVKD.

CDR3 DNA sequence: TGTGCCAGCAGCTCTCCGAGCTCCTACGAGCAGTACTTC. This encodes CASSSPSSYEQYF. V gene TRBV7-9 combines with J gene TRBJ2-7; D is undetermined. Germline CDR1 SEHNR, CDR2 FQNEAQ (reference sequence). V lost 4 bases to trimming and J lost 0 bases, with 7 bases between them. CDR3 length: 13 amino acids.

The rearrangement uses TRBV30 and TRBJ2-5; the D is unclear. This CDR3 is 12 amino acids long. The germline V and J ends were trimmed by 0 bases and 11 bases, with 13 bases remaining between them. Germline CDR1 is GTSNPN and CDR2 is SVGIG (reference sequence). The CDR3 bases are TGTGCCTGGAGTGTCGTCGATGGAGAGCAGTACTTC. It codes for CAWSVVDGEQYF.

This rearrangement joins TRBV6-1 to TRBJ2-7, with TRBD1 as a possible D gene (6 bases). Looked up from germline, CDR1 is MNHNS and CDR2 is SASEGT. This CDR3 spans 15 amino acids. The germline V and J ends were trimmed by 7 bases and 2 bases, with 18 bases remaining between them. The CDR3 DNA sequence: TGTGCCAGCACTGCGGACAGTAGGGTTCCCTACGAGCAGTACTTC. This sequence encodes CASTADSRVPYEQYF.

This chain connects TRBV6-5 to TRBJ2-7; D uncertain. The CDR3 totals 14 residues. In germline, CDR1 is MNHEY, CDR2 SVGAGI. V was shortened by 5 bases and J by 3 bases, with 14 bases between the two germline ends. The CDR3, as DNA: TGTGCCAGCAGTGAATCATTACACATCTACGAGCAGTACTTC. This translates into CASSESLHIYEQYF.

The chain joins TRBV6-1 to TRBJ2-7; possible D gene TRBD1, 6 bases. This CDR3 contains 15 residues. CDR1 and CDR2 (germline): MNHNS, SASEGT. The V end lost 5 bases, the J end lost 3 bases, and 17 bases lay between the germline ends. CDR3: CASSSGHLADYEQYF. CDR3 nucleotides: TGTGCCAGCAGTTCGGGACACCTCGCGGACTACGAGCAGTACTTC.

The V and J genes are TRBV20-1 and TRBJ2-7, with a tentative D call TRBD1 (6 bases). The germline gives CDR1 DFQATT, CDR2 SNEGSKA (reference sequence). The CDR3 extends over 11 amino acids. V dropped 4 bases and J dropped 3 bases, with 7 bases sitting between them. CDR3 DNA: TGCAGTGCTACAGGGGACTACGAGCAGTACTTC. Protein product: CSATGDYEQYF.

The J gene is TRBJ1-1, the V gene TRBV4-2; 7 bases are a match to TRBD1. This CDR3 has 14 amino acids. J gave up 5 bases and V 3 bases, and 6 bases lay outside the gene matches. The V gene's germline CDR1 is LGHNA and CDR2 YNFKEQ. The CDR3: CASSQIDRDTEAFF. For the CDR3, the DNA is TGTGCCAGCAGCCAGATCGACAGGGATACTGAAGCTTTCTTT.

A few counts support this clone. The chain carries TRBV19 and TRBJ1-2, with D possibly TRBD1 on 5 matching bases. Trimming took 4 bases from V and 6 from J, leaving 15 bases between them. CDR1 is LNHDA and CDR2 is SQIVND in the germline V gene (reference sequence). The CDR3 has 14 amino acids. CDR3 coding DNA: TGTGCCAGTAGTAGCGGGGCCTGGGGCGATGGCTACACCTTC. Protein product: CASSSGAWGDGYTF.

This rearrangement joins TRBV7-2 to TRBJ2-1; D possibly corresponds to TRBD2 (7 bases). The CDR3 covers 15 residues. V was clipped by 1 base and J by 5 bases, with 12 bases between them. CDR1 and CDR2 from the germline V gene are SGHTA and FQGNSA. CDR3 DNA sequence: TGTGCCAGCAGCTTAGTGGCGGGGGCCCACAATGAGCAGTTCTTC. Its translation: CASSLVAGAHNEQFF.

This clone has just a few counts. This rearrangement joins TRBV10-3 to TRBJ1-6; the match to TRBD1 covers 9 bases. Germline-derived CDR1 and CDR2 are ENHRY and SYGVKD. The length of the CDR3 is 16 residues. J gave up 6 bases and V 3 bases, and 6 bases lay outside the gene matches. The DNA for the CDR3 is TGTGCCATCAGTGAAACAGGGGGCTGGATTAATTCACCCCTCCACTTT. Its translation is CAISETGGWINSPLHF.

The V and J genes are TRBV27 and TRBJ1-2, with TRBD1 matching over 8 bases. Germline assignment: CDR1 MNHEY and CDR2 SMNVEV (reference sequence). CDR3 length: 14 amino acids. V shed 5 bases, J shed 4 bases, and the junction held 6 bases outside the gene matches. The CDR3 protein is CASSPGQGIYGYTF. For the CDR3, the DNA is TGTGCCAGCAGTCCCGGACAGGGAATCTATGGCTACACCTTC.

The chain joins TRBV7-8 to TRBJ1-5; possibly TRBD1 for D (6 bases). V was trimmed by 5 bases and J by 7 bases, leaving 18 bases between them. This CDR3 is built from 15 residues. Germline CDR1 and CDR2: SGHVS and FQNEAQ. Here the CDR3 DNA reads TGTGCCAGCAGCCCAAGAGGGGGGGAGAACCAGCCCCAGCATTTT. Its protein is CASSPRGGENQPQHF.

This rearrangement joins TRBV7-7 to TRBJ2-2, with 9 positions matching TRBD2. The CDR3 is 15 residues long. The germline V gene has CDR1 SSHAT and CDR2 FNYEAQ (reference sequence). V lost 5 bases and J lost 0; bases outside the gene matches: 1. The CDR3 loop is CASSEREANTGELFF. DNA for the CDR3: TGTGCCAGCAGCGAGCGGGAGGCGAACACCGGGGAGCTGTTTTTT.

This clone was seen only a few times. The J gene is TRBJ2-5, the V gene TRBV7-6; 11 bases line up with TRBD1. The germline V gene has CDR1 SGHVS and CDR2 FNYEAQ. This CDR3 comprises 15 residues. J lost 4 bases, V lost 5 bases, and 6 bases had no gene match. The CDR3 reads CASSRTGGGGETQYF. The CDR3 bases are TGTGCCAGCAGCCGGACAGGGGGCGGTGGAGAGACCCAGTACTTC.

The chain uses TRBV29-1 and TRBJ1-4; tentative D call: TRBD1 (5 bases). The CDR3 loop spans 11 amino acids. V shed 6 bases and J shed 7 bases, with 9 bases lying between them. Germline V lookup: CDR1 SQVTM, CDR2 ANQGSEA. The CDR3 DNA reads as TGCAGCGTGGGCAGGGCTGAAAAACTGTTTTTT. As protein: CSVGRAEKLFF.

This chain joins TRBV10-3 and TRBJ1-4; maybe TRBD1 (6 bases). V lost 3 bases to trimming and J lost 5 bases, with 10 bases between them. Germline CDR1 is ENHRY and CDR2 is SYGVKD. The CDR3 spans 14 residues. The CDR3 is CAISDPQGNEKLFF. The CDR3 region has the DNA TGTGCCATCAGTGACCCACAGGGCAATGAAAAACTGTTTTTT.

CDR3 sequence reads: CASTVGQEGSPFF. The CDR3 nucleotides read TGTGCCAGCACGGTGGGACAGGAAGGGTCTCCTTTCTTT. V and J are TRBV7-2 and TRBJ1-1, with 8 positions matching TRBD1. The CDR3 has 13 amino acids. With 7 bases clipped from V and 12 bases from J, the junction kept 13 bases outside the gene matches. Looked up from germline, CDR1 is SGHTA and CDR2 is FQGNSA. Based on the CDR3 plus reference TRBV7-2 and TRBJ1-1, the full variable domain is GAGVSQSPSNKVTEKGKDVELRCDPISGHTALYWYRQSLGQGLEFLIYFQGNSAPDKSGLPSDRFSAERTGGSVSTLTIQRTQQEDSAVYLCASTVGQEGSPFFGQGTRLTVV.